Listed here is a single T cell receptor beta chain. This clone was seen a single time. This receptor's antigen is unknown. Base qualities are not recorded, but no much larger clone differs from it by a single base. The data are from a study of CD8+ T cells in alopecia areata (dated by TCRdb to the late 2010s). As for the study more broadly: The treated patients took part in an open-label pilot trial in which moderate-to-severe alopecia areata was treated with oral tofacitinib at 5 to 10 mg twice daily. The SALT score, which quantifies the percentage of affected scalp surface area, was used to measure disease severity in treated patients. RNA was obtained with the PAXgene miRNA kit for fixed scalp, the miRNeasy kit for PBMCs, and the RNeasy kit for mouse skin. High-throughput TCRbeta sequencing was used to examine T cell clonal expansion in alopecia areata in both the C3H/HeJ mouse model and human patients. Scalp clonality was compared among normal scalp (n=4), patchy alopecia areata scalp (n=8), and alopecia totalis/universalis scalp (n=8). On the human side, TCRbeta sequencing was run on scalp tissue and on sorted CD4+ and CD8+ peripheral blood T cells from healthy controls and from alopecia areata patients with either patchy or totalis/universalis disease. Tofacitinib was given for 6 to 18 months, followed by 6 months of follow-up off drug to assess delayed response and recurrence. Tofacitinib-treated patients had biopsies at baseline and at 4 and 24 weeks of treatment, with a later scalp biopsy in several patients. TCRbeta CDR3 regions were amplified by immunoSEQ multiplex PCR using 35 Vbeta forward and 13 Jbeta reverse primers. Study-level results and caveats: Scalp TCR repertoire analysis is complicated because resident alphabeta T cells in normal human skin are also sequenced, whereas mouse skin is dominated by gammadelta T cells. Many expanded lesional clones were found to persist in scalp and blood during tofacitinib treatment, and relapse after treatment cessation may be partly explained by this persistence. Shared TCR sequences between patients were less evident than in mice, which may be partly attributable to HLA diversity in the patient population. Because the treated cohort was small and had just a single nonresponder, larger studies are needed to establish links between baseline CD8+ expansion and response. Lesional scalp, especially in alopecia totalis/universalis, showed higher clonality and more expanded CD8+ clones than normal scalp, suggesting antigenic drive. Tofacitinib significantly lowered scalp clonality and the number of expanded CD8+ clones among the top 100 scalp clones.

Inclusive of the bounding cysteine and phenylalanine, the CDR3 is 15 residues long. The CDR3 DNA has 45 bases and is translated from base 1. The V and J ends are trimmed by 4 bases and 3 bases, leaving 15 bases between them. CDR1 and CDR2, per the germline V gene, are SQVTM and ANQGSEA. Explained via the paper, the time point label denotes: roughly 24 weeks on oral tofacitinib. What this sample's treatment or condition label stands for: oral pan-JAK inhibitor, 5-10 mg twice daily. Lesional scalp punch biopsies and peripheral blood were obtained from alopecia areata patients. After PBMCs were isolated by density centrifugation and stained for CD3, CD4 and CD8, a FACSAria was used to sort CD4+ and CD8+ T cells. The library relied on the immunoSEQ multiplex PCR assay. For TCR sequencing, RNA was extracted from every sample and reverse transcribed into cDNA to serve as template. First-strand cDNA was synthesized with SuperScript III using a 2:1 mix of oligo-dT and random hexamers. Amplification bias was assessed with a synthetic immune receptor repertoire, and residual bias was removed computationally. Regarding the original processing steps: After raw reads were preprocessed to remove errors, the CDR3 was defined following IMGT conventions as running from the conserved cysteine to phenylalanine. Clonality was computed by normalizing Shannon entropy by log2 of the number of productive unique TCRs and subtracting the result from 1. Scalp TCRbeta sequences were cross-referenced with sorted blood CD4 and CD8 repertoires so that the CD4 or CD8 identity of scalp clones could be inferred. Not all clones reach the TCRdb copy of this immuneACCESS table, which keeps in-frame sequences only. Checked studies attribute under half of the gap to unresolved V genes and leave the rest unexplained. V, J and clone size derive from that table, while D and trimming were established from the DNA sequence. The sample has around 110,000 clones on record, roughly 84% of them singletons. The ten largest clonotypes hold around a quarter of the sample.

The chain is made from TRBV29-1 and TRBJ2-2; the D gene assignment is ambiguous. This receptor was obtained from a human donor with alopecia areata. The input for sequencing was CD8+ T cells sorted from blood, taken at week 24, from a patient treated with tofacitinib. The sequence in DNA is TGCAGCGTTGGGTTAACACAGACCGACACCGGGGAGCTGTTTTTT. Translation gives CSVGLTQTDTGELFF.